A selection of T cell receptor beta chains follows, all from one sample in a study of T cell clonotyping in hematopoietic cell transplantation. This table comes from immunoSEQ multiplex PCR, and its TCRdb copy is limited to in-frame clones, with some not included. The sample has tens of thousands of clones, 70% to 90% seen once. The sample was peripheral blood mononuclear cells, taken before stem cell transplant. The receptor set was obtained from a man between 60 and 75 years old with biphenotypic leukemia. Some clones in this sample may be carry-over from other donors' samples. Both conserved end residues are part of each CDR3. The D gene is left open where the match is weak. Only part of the rows carry a size: once, few, many, or a class if the clone is expanded.

CDR3aa | CDR3nt | d_gene | abundance | j_gene | v_gene
CASRRGGQETQYF | TGTGCCAGTCGAAGGGGAGGGCAAGAGACCCAGTACTTC | TRBD2 | . | TRBJ2-5 | TRBV28
CASSREWGAYEQYF | TGTGCCAGTAGTCGAGAATGGGGGGCCTACGAGCAGTACTTC | . | . | TRBJ2-7 | TRBV19
CASSIAESTDTQYF | TGTGCCAGTAGTATAGCCGAGAGCACAGATACGCAGTATTTT | . | . | TRBJ2-3 | TRBV19
CASSNRDPGETQYF | TGTGCCAGCAGTAACCGGGACCCTGGAGAGACCCAGTACTTC | . | . | TRBJ2-5 | TRBV6-1
CASSYSLQGLQYF | TGTGCCAGCAGTTACTCGTTACAGGGGTTGCAGTATTTT | TRBD1 | . | TRBJ2-3 | TRBV6-5
CASSVDRAVNGYTF | TGTGCCAGCAGCGTAGACAGGGCGGTGAATGGCTACACCTTC | TRBD1 | . | TRBJ1-2 | TRBV2
CASSYPETGLAETQYF | TGTGCCAGCAGTTACCCCGAAACTGGACTTGCGGAGACCCAGTACTTC | . | . | TRBJ2-5 | TRBV6-5
CASSLGTSGYEQYF | TGTGCCAGCAGCTTGGGGACTAGCGGATACGAGCAGTACTTC | TRBD2 | . | TRBJ2-7 | TRBV5-6
CASSQTGAEQYF | TGTGCCAGCAGCCAGACAGGGGCCGAGCAGTACTTC | TRBD1 | . | TRBJ2-7 | TRBV14
CASSPSGGFNQPQHF | TGTGCCAGCAGCCCCAGTGGGGGGTTTAATCAGCCCCAGCATTTT | . | . | TRBJ1-5 | TRBV9
CASSFPPGQGVANTGELFF | TGTGCCAGCAGCTTCCCTCCGGGACAGGGAGTCGCGAACACCGGGGAGCTGTTTTTT | TRBD1 | . | TRBJ2-2 | TRBV7-9
CASTQGGYEQYF | TGTGCCAGCACACAGGGAGGGTACGAGCAGTACTTC | . | . | TRBJ2-7 | TRBV14
CASNDRVNTEAFF | TGCGCCAGCAACGACAGGGTGAACACTGAAGCTTTCTTT | TRBD1 | . | TRBJ1-1 | TRBV5-1
CASSPETGYGYTF | TGTGCCAGCAGCCCAGAGACAGGGTATGGCTACACCTTC | TRBD1 | once | TRBJ1-2 | TRBV5-4
CASSFVMGSGNTIYF | TGTGCCAGCAGCTTCGTCATGGGGAGTGGAAACACCATATATTTT | . | . | TRBJ1-3 | TRBV7-2
CASSFGGRGYGYTF | TGTGCCAGCAGTTTTGGGGGGCGGGGCTATGGCTACACCTTC | . | . | TRBJ1-2 | TRBV28
CASSGRGDTEAFF | TGTGCCAGCAGCGGCAGGGGAGATACTGAAGCTTTCTTT | . | . | TRBJ1-1 | TRBV6-5
CASSQYRGKTSSYNEQFF | TGCGCCAGCAGCCAATATCGGGGCAAAACAAGCTCCTACAATGAGCAGTTCTTC | . | once | TRBJ2-1 | TRBV4-1
CASSQVGLAGNKYF | TGCGCCAGCAGCCAAGTTGGACTAGCGGGAAATAAGTACTTC | TRBD2 | . | TRBJ2-7 | TRBV4-3
CASYRESADTQYF | TGTGCCAGCTATAGGGAAAGTGCAGATACGCAGTATTTT | . | once | TRBJ2-3 | TRBV6-6
CASLRGAQHF | TGCGCCTCCCTGCGGGGGGCCCAGCATTTT | . | . | TRBJ1-5 | TRBV5-1
CSARARDEQYF | TGCAGTGCTAGAGCCAGGGACGAGCAGTACTTC | . | . | TRBJ2-7 | TRBV20-1
CASSFDYALTDTQYF | TGTGCCAGCAGCTTTGACTACGCCCTCACAGATACGCAGTATTTT | . | . | TRBJ2-3 | TRBV5-6
CASSLRERQGGQPQHF | TGCGCCAGCAGCCTACGTGAGCGACAGGGGGGACAGCCCCAGCATTTT | TRBD1 | . | TRBJ1-5 | TRBV4-1
CASSLSGRVDTQYF | TGTGCCAGCAGCTTAAGCGGGAGGGTAGATACGCAGTATTTT | TRBD2 | . | TRBJ2-3 | TRBV7-2
CASSPGRGQGYTF | TGTGCCAGCAGCCCCGGCAGGGGGCAAGGCTACACCTTC | TRBD1 | . | TRBJ1-2 | TRBV6-5
CASSTRDRGNGYTF | TGTGCCAGTAGTACCCGGGACAGGGGGAATGGCTACACCTTC | TRBD1 | . | TRBJ1-2 | TRBV19
CASSPDRGQNQPQHF | TGTGCCAGTAGCCCGGACAGGGGGCAGAATCAGCCCCAGCATTTT | TRBD1 | . | TRBJ1-5 | TRBV19
CASSPLAQGEDEQYF | TGTGCCAGCAGCCCCCTTGCACAGGGGGAAGACGAGCAGTACTTC | TRBD1 | once | TRBJ2-7 | TRBV14
CASSLDTGDYEQYF | TGCGCCAGCAGCTTGGATACCGGGGATTACGAGCAGTACTTC | . | . | TRBJ2-7 | TRBV5-1
CASSPGLGYEQYF | TGTGCCAGCAGCCCAGGGTTGGGTTACGAGCAGTACTTC | . | . | TRBJ2-7 | TRBV28
CASSQDRARYYGYTF | TGTGCCAGCAGCCAAGATCGCGCGCGGTACTATGGCTACACCTTC | . | . | TRBJ1-2 | TRBV4-2